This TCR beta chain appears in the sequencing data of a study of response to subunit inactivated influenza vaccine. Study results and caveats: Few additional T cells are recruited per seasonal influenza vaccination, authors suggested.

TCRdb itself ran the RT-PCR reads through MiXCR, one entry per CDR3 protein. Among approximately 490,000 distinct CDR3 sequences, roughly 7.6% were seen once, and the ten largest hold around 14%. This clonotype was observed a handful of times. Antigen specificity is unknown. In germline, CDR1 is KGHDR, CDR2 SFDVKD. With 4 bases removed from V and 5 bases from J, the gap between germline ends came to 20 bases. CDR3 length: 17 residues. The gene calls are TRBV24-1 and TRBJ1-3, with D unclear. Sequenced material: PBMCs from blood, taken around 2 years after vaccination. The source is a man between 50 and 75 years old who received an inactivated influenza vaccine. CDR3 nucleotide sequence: TGTGCCACCAGTGACAACTCAGGAGAAATGTCTCGAAACACCATATATTTT. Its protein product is CATSDNSGEMSRNTIYF.